This TCR beta chain was found in a study of naive and memory T cell subsets. Study observations and caveats: Over 95% of naive TCR sequences appeared only once after error correction, unlike memory subsets.

The CDR3 length is 16 residues. Trimming at V came to 5 bases and at J to 4 bases, leaving 7 bases not matched to a gene. CDR1 is LNHDA and CDR2 is SQIVND in the germline V gene (reference sequence). Both TRBC1 and TRBC2 were covered by a beta constant-region primer of two equimolar oligonucleotides. Nested alpha and beta constant-region primers with the SP2 primer drove four PCR rounds on ligated cDNA. TCRdb passed the UMI-ligation and nested PCR reads through MiXCR, listing each CDR3 protein once. The sample yields tens of thousands of distinct CDR3 sequences, around 14% seen once. To note about this clonotype: Its specificity is not known.

Input material: central memory CD4+ T cells from blood. This chain connects TRBV19 to TRBJ2-2; 10 positions match TRBD1. This clonotype originated in a human donor in good health. CDR3 sequence: CASSVLGQGITGELFF. CDR3 in DNA: TGTGCCAGTAGTGTCTTGGGACAGGGGATCACCGGGGAGCTGTTTTTT.